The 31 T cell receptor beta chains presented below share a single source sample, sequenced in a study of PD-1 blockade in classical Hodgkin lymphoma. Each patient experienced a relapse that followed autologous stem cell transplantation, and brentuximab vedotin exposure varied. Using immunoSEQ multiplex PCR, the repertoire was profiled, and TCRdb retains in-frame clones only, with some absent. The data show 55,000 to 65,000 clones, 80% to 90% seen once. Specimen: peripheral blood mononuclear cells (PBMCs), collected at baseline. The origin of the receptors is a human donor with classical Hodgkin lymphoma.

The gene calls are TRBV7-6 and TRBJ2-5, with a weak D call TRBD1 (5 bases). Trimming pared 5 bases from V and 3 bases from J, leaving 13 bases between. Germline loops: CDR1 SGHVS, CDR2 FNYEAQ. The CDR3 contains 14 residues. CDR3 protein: CASSGPRAEETQYF. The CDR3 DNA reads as TGTGCCAGCAGCGGCCCCAGGGCGGAAGAGACCCAGTACTTC.

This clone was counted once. The CDR3 DNA reads as TGTGCCAGCAGCGCAGGGGACCCCACTGAAGCTTTCTTT. It specifies CASSAGDPTEAFF. The chain has TRBV16 and TRBJ1-1; possible D gene TRBD1, 6 bases. This CDR3 region has 13 residues. Trimming left V 5 bases short and J 4 bases short, with 11 bases between. Germline-derived CDR1 and CDR2 are KGHSY and FQNENV.

In DNA, the CDR3 is TGTGCCAGCAGCCACGAAGAACCCAGGACGGACTACGAGCAGTACTTC. Translation: CASSHEEPRTDYEQYF. V is TRBV14 and J is TRBJ2-7, with D hard to call. Between the trimmed V and J ends, which lost 3 bases and 3 bases, there was a span of 18 bases. CDR3 length equals 16 residues. Germline CDR1 SGHDN, CDR2 FVKESK.

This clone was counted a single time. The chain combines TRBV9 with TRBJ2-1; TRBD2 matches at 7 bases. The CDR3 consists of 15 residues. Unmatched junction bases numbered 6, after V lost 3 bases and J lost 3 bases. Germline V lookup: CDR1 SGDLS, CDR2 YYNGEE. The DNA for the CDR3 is TGTGCCAGCAGCGCCGGGGCGGGAGTCTACAATGAGCAGTTCTTC. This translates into CASSAGAGVYNEQFF.

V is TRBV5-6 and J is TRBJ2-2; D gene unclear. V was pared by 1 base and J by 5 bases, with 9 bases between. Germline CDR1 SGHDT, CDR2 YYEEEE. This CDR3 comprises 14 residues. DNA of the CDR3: TGTGCCAGCAGCTTGTGGGTGGGGACCGGGGAGCTGTTTTTT. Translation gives CASSLWVGTGELFF. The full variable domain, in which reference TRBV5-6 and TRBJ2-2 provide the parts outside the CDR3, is DAGVTQSPTHLIKTRGQQVTLRCSPKSGHDTVSWYQQALGQGPQFIFQYYEEEERQRGNFPDRFSGHQFPNYSSELNVNALLLGDSALYLCASSLWVGTGELFFGEGSRLTVL.

CDR3 in amino acids: CASSALLNTEAFF. The CDR3 DNA sequence: TGTGCCAGCAGCGCCCTATTGAACACTGAAGCTTTCTTT. V gene TRBV5-4 combines with J gene TRBJ1-1; D remains unclear. V gave up 4 bases and J gave up 0 bases, with 7 bases separating them. CDR1 and CDR2 (germline): SGHNT, YYREEE (reference sequence). This CDR3 contains 13 residues.

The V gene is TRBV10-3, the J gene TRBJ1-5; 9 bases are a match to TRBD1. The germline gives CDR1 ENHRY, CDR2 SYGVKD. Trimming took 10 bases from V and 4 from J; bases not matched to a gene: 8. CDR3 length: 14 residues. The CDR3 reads CATSSGQGNQPQHF. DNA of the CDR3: TGTGCCACCTCCTCGGGACAGGGAAATCAGCCCCAGCATTTT.

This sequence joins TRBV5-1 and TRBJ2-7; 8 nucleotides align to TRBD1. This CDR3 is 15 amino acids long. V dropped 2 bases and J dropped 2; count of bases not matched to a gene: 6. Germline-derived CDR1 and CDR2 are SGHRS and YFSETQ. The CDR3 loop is CASSLEDRETYEQYF. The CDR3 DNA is TGCGCCAGCAGCTTAGAGGACAGGGAAACCTACGAGCAGTACTTC.

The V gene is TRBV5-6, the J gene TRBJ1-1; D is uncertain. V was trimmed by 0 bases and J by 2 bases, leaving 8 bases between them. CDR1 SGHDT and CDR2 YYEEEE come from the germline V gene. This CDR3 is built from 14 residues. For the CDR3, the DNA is TGTGCCAGCAGCTTGGGACGGATCAACACTGAAGCTTTCTTT. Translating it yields CASSLGRINTEAFF.

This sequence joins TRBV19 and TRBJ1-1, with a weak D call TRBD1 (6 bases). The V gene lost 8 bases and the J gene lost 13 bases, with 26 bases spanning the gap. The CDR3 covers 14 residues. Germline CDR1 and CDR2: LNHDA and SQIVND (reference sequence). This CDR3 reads CASAMTGFITEGFF. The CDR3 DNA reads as TGTGCCAGTGCGATGACAGGTTTTATTACTGAGGGTTTCTTT.

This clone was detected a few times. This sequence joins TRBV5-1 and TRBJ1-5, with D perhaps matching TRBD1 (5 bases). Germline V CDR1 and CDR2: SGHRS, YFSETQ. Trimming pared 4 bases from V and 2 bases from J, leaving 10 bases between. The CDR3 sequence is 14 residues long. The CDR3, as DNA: TGCGCCAGCAGCGTCCAGGGTGGCAATCAGCCCCAGCATTTT. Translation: CASSVQGGNQPQHF.

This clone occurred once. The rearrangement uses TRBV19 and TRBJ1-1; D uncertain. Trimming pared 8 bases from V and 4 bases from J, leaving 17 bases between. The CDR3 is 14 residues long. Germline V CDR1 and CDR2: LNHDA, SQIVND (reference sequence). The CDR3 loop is CASGPGNQATEAFF. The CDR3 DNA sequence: TGTGCCAGTGGGCCAGGCAACCAGGCCACTGAAGCTTTCTTT.

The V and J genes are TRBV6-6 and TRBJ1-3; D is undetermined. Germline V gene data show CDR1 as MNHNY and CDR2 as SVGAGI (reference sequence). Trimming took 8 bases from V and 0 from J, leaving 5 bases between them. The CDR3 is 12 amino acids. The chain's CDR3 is CASAISGNTIYF. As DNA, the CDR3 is TGTGCCAGCGCCATCTCTGGAAACACCATATATTTT.

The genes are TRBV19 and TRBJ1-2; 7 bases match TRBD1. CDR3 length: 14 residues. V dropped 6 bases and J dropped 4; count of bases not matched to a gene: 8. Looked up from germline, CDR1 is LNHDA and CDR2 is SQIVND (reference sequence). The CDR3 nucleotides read TGTGCCAGTAGCTACACAGGGGACTCCTATGGCTACACCTTC. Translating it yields CASSYTGDSYGYTF. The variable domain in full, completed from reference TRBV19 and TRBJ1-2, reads DGGITQSPKYLFRKEGQNVTLSCEQNLNHDAMYWYRQDPGQGLRLIYYSQIVNDFQKGDIAEGYSVSREKKESFPLTVTSAQKNPTAFYLCASSYTGDSYGYTFGSGTRLTVV.

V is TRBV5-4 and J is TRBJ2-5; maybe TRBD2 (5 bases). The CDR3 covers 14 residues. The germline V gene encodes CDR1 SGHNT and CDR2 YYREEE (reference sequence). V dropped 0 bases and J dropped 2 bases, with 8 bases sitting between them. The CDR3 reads CASSLDGIQETQYF. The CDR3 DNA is TGTGCCAGCAGCTTGGACGGGATTCAAGAGACCCAGTACTTC.

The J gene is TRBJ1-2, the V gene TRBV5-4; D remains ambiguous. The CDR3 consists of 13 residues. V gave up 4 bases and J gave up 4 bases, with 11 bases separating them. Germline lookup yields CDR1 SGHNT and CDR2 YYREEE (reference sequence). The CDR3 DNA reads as TGTGCCAGCAGCCTACGGACGGTCTATGGCTACACCTTC. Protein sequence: CASSLRTVYGYTF.

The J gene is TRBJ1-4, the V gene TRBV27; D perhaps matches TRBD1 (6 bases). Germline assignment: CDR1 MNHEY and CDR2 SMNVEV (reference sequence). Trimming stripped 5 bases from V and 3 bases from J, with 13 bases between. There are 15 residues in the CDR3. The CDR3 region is CASSPLGQPNEKLFF. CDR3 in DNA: TGTGCCAGCAGTCCCCTAGGACAGCCTAATGAAAAACTGTTTTTT.

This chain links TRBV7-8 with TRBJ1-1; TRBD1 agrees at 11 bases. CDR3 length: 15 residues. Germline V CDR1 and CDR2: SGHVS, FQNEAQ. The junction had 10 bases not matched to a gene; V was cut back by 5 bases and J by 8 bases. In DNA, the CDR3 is TGTGCCAGCAGCACTCGGACAGGGGGCGCGACGGAAGCTTTCTTT. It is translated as CASSTRTGGATEAFF.

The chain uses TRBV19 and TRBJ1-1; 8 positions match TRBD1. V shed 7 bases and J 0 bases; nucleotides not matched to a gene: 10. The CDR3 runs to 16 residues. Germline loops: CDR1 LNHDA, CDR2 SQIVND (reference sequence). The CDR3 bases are TGTGCCAGTAATAAGGTAGGACAGGGCCTGAACACTGAAGCTTTCTTT. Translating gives CASNKVGQGLNTEAFF.

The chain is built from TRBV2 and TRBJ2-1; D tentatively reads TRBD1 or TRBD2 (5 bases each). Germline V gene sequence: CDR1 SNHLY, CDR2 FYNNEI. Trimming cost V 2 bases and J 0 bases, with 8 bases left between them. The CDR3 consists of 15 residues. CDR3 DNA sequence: TGTGCCAGCAGTGAATGGGACGGCTCCTACAATGAGCAGTTCTTC. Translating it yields CASSEWDGSYNEQFF. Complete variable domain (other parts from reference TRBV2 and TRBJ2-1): EPEVTQTPSHQVTQMGQEVILRCVPISNHLYFYWYRQILGQKVEFLVSFYNNEISEKSEIFDDQFSVERPDGSNFTLKIRSTKLEDSAMYFCASSEWDGSYNEQFFGPGTRLTVL.

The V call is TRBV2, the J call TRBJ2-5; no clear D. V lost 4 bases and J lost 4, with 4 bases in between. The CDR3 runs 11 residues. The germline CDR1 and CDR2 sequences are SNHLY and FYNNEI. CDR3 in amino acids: CASSGAETQYF. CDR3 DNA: TGTGCCAGCAGTGGGGCAGAGACCCAGTACTTC.

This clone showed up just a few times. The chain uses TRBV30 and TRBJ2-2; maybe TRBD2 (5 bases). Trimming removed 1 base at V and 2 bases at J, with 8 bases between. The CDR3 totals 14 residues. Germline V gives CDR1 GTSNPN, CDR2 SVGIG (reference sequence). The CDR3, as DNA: TGTGCCTGGAGTGCCCGGGGTAACACCGGGGAGCTGTTTTTT. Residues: CAWSARGNTGELFF. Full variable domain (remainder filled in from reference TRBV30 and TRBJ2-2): SQTIHQWPATLVQPVGSPLSLECTVEGTSNPNLYWYRQAAGRGLQLLFYSVGIGQISSEVPQNLSASRPQDRQFILSSKKLLLSDSGFYLCAWSARGNTGELFFGEGSRLTVL.

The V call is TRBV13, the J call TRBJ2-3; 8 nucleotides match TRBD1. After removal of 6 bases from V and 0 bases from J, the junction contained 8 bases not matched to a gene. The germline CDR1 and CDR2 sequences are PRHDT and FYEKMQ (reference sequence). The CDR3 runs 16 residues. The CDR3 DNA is TGTGCCAGCAGTTCCAGGGGGCATCCTAGCACAGATACGCAGTATTTT. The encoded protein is CASSSRGHPSTDTQYF. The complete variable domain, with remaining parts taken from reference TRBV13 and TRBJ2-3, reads AAGVIQSPRHLIKEKRETATLKCYPIPRHDTVYWYQQGPGQDPQFLISFYEKMQSDKGSIPDRFSAQQFSDYHSELNMSSLELGDSALYFCASSSRGHPSTDTQYFGPGTRLTVL.

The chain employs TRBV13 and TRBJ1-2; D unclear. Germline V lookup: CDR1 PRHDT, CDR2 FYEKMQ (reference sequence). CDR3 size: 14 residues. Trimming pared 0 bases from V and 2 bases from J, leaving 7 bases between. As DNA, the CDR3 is TGTGCCAGCAGCTTAGGGACGGTGAACTATGGCTACACCTTC. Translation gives CASSLGTVNYGYTF.

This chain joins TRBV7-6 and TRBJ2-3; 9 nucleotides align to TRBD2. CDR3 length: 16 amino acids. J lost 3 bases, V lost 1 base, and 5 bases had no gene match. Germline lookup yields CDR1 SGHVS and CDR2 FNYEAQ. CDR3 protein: CASSLGGGVLTDTQYF. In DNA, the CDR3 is TGTGCCAGCAGCTTAGGCGGGGGGGTGTTAACAGATACGCAGTATTTT.

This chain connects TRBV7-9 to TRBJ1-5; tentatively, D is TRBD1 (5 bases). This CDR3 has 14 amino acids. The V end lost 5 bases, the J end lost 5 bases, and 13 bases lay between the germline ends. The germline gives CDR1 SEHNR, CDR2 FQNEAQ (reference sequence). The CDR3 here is CASSLGGFDQPQHF. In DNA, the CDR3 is TGTGCCAGCAGCCTGGGGGGATTCGATCAGCCCCAGCATTTT.

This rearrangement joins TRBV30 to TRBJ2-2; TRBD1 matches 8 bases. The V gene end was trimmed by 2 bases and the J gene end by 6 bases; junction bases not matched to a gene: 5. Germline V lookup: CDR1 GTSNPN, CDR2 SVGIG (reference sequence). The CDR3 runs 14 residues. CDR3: CAWSRTGGSGELFF. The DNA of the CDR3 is TGTGCCTGGAGTCGAACAGGGGGGTCCGGGGAGCTGTTTTTT.

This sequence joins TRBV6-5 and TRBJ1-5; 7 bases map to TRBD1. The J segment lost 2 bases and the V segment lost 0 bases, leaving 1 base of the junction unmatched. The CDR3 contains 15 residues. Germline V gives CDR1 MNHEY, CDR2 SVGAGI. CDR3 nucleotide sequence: TGTGCCAGCAGTTACTCCGGACAGGGCAATCAGCCCCAGCATTTT. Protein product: CASSYSGQGNQPQHF.

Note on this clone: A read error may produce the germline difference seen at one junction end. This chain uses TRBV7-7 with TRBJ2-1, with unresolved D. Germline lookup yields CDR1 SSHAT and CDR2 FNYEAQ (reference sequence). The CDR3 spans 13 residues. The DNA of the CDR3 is TGTGCTAGCAGCTTAGACAAGGGAAATGAGCAGTTCTTC. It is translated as CASSLDKGNEQFF.

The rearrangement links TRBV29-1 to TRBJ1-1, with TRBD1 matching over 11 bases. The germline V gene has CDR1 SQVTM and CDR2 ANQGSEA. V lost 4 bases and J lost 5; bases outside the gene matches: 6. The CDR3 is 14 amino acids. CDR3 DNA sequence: TGCAGCGTTGCCTGGGACAGGGGGAAGACTGAAGCTTTCTTT. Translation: CSVAWDRGKTEAFF.

The CDR3 DNA follows: TGTGCCAGCAGCCAGAGGAGCTCCTACGAGCAGTACTTC. Its protein is CASSQRSSYEQYF. This chain joins TRBV14 and TRBJ2-7, with unresolved D. Germline lookup yields CDR1 SGHDN and CDR2 FVKESK. Trimming stripped 3 bases from V and 0 bases from J, with 6 bases between. The CDR3 has 13 amino acids.